This is a list of T cell receptor beta chains from one sample in a study of blood T cell repertoires in COVID-19. Assay: immunoSEQ multiplex PCR; the TCRdb copy retains only in-frame clones and omits some. The sample lists 150,000 or so clones, about nine tenths occurring once. Sequencing input: peripheral blood. The receptor source for this set is a woman aged 70 to 79 with acute or convalescent COVID-19. Each CDR3 is given with its conserved first and last residue. The order of the fields is J gene, clone size, D gene, V gene, CDR3 protein, CDR3 DNA. The D gene is left open where the match is weak. Some rows mark clone size as missing; the rest say once, few, many or name a class of expanded clone.

TRBJ2-7,-,-,TRBV20-1,CSARSPYEQYF,TGCAGTGCTAGGAGCCCCTACGAGCAGTACTTC
TRBJ2-1,-,TRBD2,TRBV7-8,CASSPGGMANEQFF,TGTGCCAGCAGTCCGGGGGGGATGGCGAATGAGCAGTTCTTC
TRBJ2-2,few,-,TRBV4-1,CASSQEPLGSGTGELFF,TGCGCCAGCAGCCAAGAACCCCTTGGGTCGGGCACCGGGGAGCTGTTTTTT
TRBJ2-2,few,TRBD2,TRBV9,CASSQRGAQMNTGELFF,TGTGCCAGCAGCCAGCGGGGGGCCCAAATGAACACCGGGGAGCTGTTTTTT
TRBJ1-4,-,-,TRBV3-1/TRBV3-2,CASSRPLATNEKLFF,TGTGCCAGCAGCCGACCGCTAGCAACTAATGAAAAACTGTTTTTT
TRBJ1-4,few,TRBD1,TRBV19,CASSPGTGGFEKLFF,TGTGCCAGTAGCCCCGGGACAGGGGGATTTGAAAAACTGTTTTTT
TRBJ1-5,-,-,TRBV19,CASSIIGNQPQHF,TGTGCCAGTAGTATCATCGGGAATCAGCCCCAGCATTTT
TRBJ1-2,-,-,TRBV6-1,CASSEVGGNYGYTF,TGTGCCAGCAGTGAAGTCGGAGGGAACTATGGCTACACCTTC
TRBJ1-4,-,-,TRBV27,CASSSLDEKLFF,TGTGCCAGCAGTTCCCTTGATGAAAAACTGTTTTTT
TRBJ1-2,-,-,TRBV24-1,CATSERQSNYGYTF,TGTGCCACCAGTGAAAGACAGTCCAACTATGGCTACACCTTC
TRBJ1-2,once,-,TRBV6-5,CASRGDGSFYGYTF,TGTGCCAGCAGGGGGGACGGGAGCTTCTATGGCTACACCTTC
TRBJ2-1,-,TRBD2,TRBV28,CASGGLAGTYNEQFF,TGTGCCAGCGGCGGACTAGCGGGAACCTACAATGAGCAGTTCTTC
TRBJ2-5,-,TRBD2,TRBV5-1,CASSLIGREGRETQYF,TGCGCCAGCAGCTTAATAGGACGGGAGGGCCGGGAGACCCAGTACTTC
TRBJ2-5,-,TRBD1,TRBV18,CASSLTGGWETQYF,TGTGCCAGCTCCCTCACAGGGGGCTGGGAGACCCAGTACTTC
TRBJ1-4,-,TRBD1,TRBV2,CASSGDRGHNEKLFF,TGTGCCAGCAGTGGGGACAGGGGACATAATGAAAAACTGTTTTTT
TRBJ2-1,-,TRBD1,TRBV7-9,CASSTRTGIYNEQFF,TGTGCCAGCAGCACCAGGACAGGGATTTACAATGAGCAGTTCTTC
TRBJ1-5,-,-,TRBV28,CASRSTGFEGFSNQPQHF,TGTGCCAGCAGATCTACAGGGTTCGAGGGGTTTAGCAATCAGCCCCAGCATTTT
TRBJ1-2,-,TRBD1,TRBV5-8,CASSLEVDRGYGYTF,TGTGCCAGCAGCTTGGAGGTTGACAGGGGCTATGGCTACACCTTC
TRBJ1-2,-,-,TRBV5-5,CASSTNTAVGYTF,TGTGCCAGCAGCACAAATACGGCGGTCGGCTACACCTTC
TRBJ2-2,-,TRBD2,TRBV5-1,CASSLDGLAGYDGELFF,TGCGCCAGCAGTCTTGACGGACTAGCGGGTTATGATGGGGAGCTGTTTTTT
TRBJ1-5,few,-,TRBV6-5,CASSPSVLTYQPQHF,TGTGCCAGCAGTCCCTCGGTCCTCACTTACCAGCCCCAGCATTTT
TRBJ1-5,-,TRBD1,TRBV6-6,CASSQGQVSNQPQHF,TGTGCCAGCAGCCAGGGACAGGTTAGCAATCAGCCCCAGCATTTT
TRBJ1-1,-,TRBD1,TRBV5-4,CASSPGQGIPEAFF,TGTGCCAGCAGCCCGGGACAGGGGATACCTGAAGCTTTCTTT